Listed below are T cell receptor beta chains from one sample, sequenced in a study of T-cell reconstitution after alpha-beta-depleted transplantation in children. One entry per CDR3 protein, called by TCRdb with MiXCR from the PCR reads. The sample has 60,000 to 85,000 distinct CDR3 sequences, less than 20% seen once. The material was PBMCs, mostly from graft donor cells, obtained 360 days after TCRalphabeta/CD19-depleted stem cell transplant. The receptors were sampled from a male patient under 10 years old who had a stem cell transplant for acute lymphoblastic leukemia, so the T cells may come from the graft donor. Each CDR3 is given with its conserved first and last residue. A D gene is named only where the DNA matches it firmly. Clone size, where shown, is once, few, many, or a class for clones that have expanded.

d_gene | j_gene | v_gene | abundance | CDR3nt | CDR3aa
TRBD2 | TRBJ2-1 | TRBV20-1 | - | TGCAGTGCTAGAGGGACTAGCGGGTCCCTGTCCTACAATGAGCAGTTCTTC | CSARGTSGSLSYNEQFF
TRBD1 | TRBJ1-6 | TRBV11-2 | few | TGTGCCAGCAGCCGGACAGGGCTAAATTCACCCCTCCACTTT | CASSRTGLNSPLHF
- | TRBJ1-1 | TRBV27 | few | TGTGCCAGCAGTGCCCGGCGGGGGAACACTGAAGCTTTCTTT | CASSARRGNTEAFF
- | TRBJ2-7 | TRBV4-1 | few | TGCGCCAGCAGCCAAGTCCCACCCTCTCCCTACGAGCAGTACTTC | CASSQVPPSPYEQYF
- | TRBJ2-7 | TRBV7-9 | once | TGTGCCAGCGCCTCCTTCTACGAGCAGTACTTC | CASASFYEQYF
- | TRBJ2-1 | TRBV6-1 | few | TGTGCCAGCCGACGAAGGGAGCTATACAATGAGCAGTTCTTC | CASRRRELYNEQFF
TRBD2 | TRBJ2-2 | TRBV12-3/TRBV12-4 | few | TGTGCCAGCAGTTTAGGGGCTAGCGGGCTGGTAAACACCGGGGAGCTGTTTTTT | CASSLGASGLVNTGELFF
- | TRBJ2-1 | TRBV5-1 | - | TGCGCCAGCAGCCAGGGACACCTCTACAATGAGCAGTTCTTC | CASSQGHLYNEQFF
- | TRBJ2-2 | TRBV12-3/TRBV12-4 | few | TGTGCCAGCAGTTTATTCTACGGGGAAGCGAACACCGGGGAGCTGTTTTTT | CASSLFYGEANTGELFF
TRBD2 | TRBJ2-4 | TRBV12-3/TRBV12-4 | - | TGTGCCAGCAGGGGGAGCGGGAGGGCCCCGAACATTCAGTACTTC | CASRGSGRAPNIQYF
- | TRBJ1-2 | TRBV29-1 | many | TGCAGCGTTGTAAGGACAGTGAACTATGGCTACACCTTC | CSVVRTVNYGYTF
- | TRBJ2-2 | TRBV20-1 | - | TGCAGTGCTAGGTACACCGGGGAGCTGTTTTTT | CSARYTGELFF
- | TRBJ1-2 | TRBV7-8 | - | TGTGCCAGCAGCTTAAAGCCCCCAGGGGTTCGATATGGCTACACCTTC | CASSLKPPGVRYGYTF
- | TRBJ2-7 | TRBV28 | few | TGTGCCAGCAGTTTAATCCACAGGCCCTCCTACGAGCAGTACTTC | CASSLIHRPSYEQYF
TRBD2 | TRBJ2-1 | TRBV7-6 | - | TGTGCCAGCACCATAGGGTCTAGCGGAAAGTCCTACAATGAGCAGTTCTTC | CASTIGSSGKSYNEQFF
- | TRBJ1-4 | TRBV5-1 | - | TGCGCCAGCAGCTCCGGGACCCTCACTAATGAAAAACTGTTTTTT | CASSSGTLTNEKLFF
TRBD2 | TRBJ2-2 | TRBV6-2/TRBV6-3 | - | TGTGCCAGCAGTTGGGGGGACTACCCGAACACCGGGGAGCTGTTTTTT | CASSWGDYPNTGELFF
- | TRBJ2-5 | TRBV2 | few | TGTGCCAGCACGACTTGGGGGAAGGCCGAGACCCAGTACTTC | CASTTWGKAETQYF
- | TRBJ2-4 | TRBV6-1 | - | TGTGCCAGCGGGACCTGGGGGGCTAGCCGAAACATTCAGTACTTC | CASGTWGASRNIQYF
TRBD1 | TRBJ2-3 | TRBV20-1 | - | TGCAGTTTACGTTCCGGGACAGTGCGAGGGGGCACAGATACGCAGTATTTT | CSLRSGTVRGGTDTQYF
TRBD1 | TRBJ2-3 | TRBV11-3 | many | TGTGCCAGCAGCTTAGGGTCGACAGGGGGCGGCACAGATACGCAGTATTTT | CASSLGSTGGGTDTQYF
TRBD1 | TRBJ1-2 | TRBV27 | many | TGTGCCACCGGGGGCGCCGGGACAGCCTATTTTGGCTACACCTTC | CATGGAGTAYFGYTF
- | TRBJ2-5 | TRBV12-3/TRBV12-4 | - | TGTGCCAGCAGTTCATGGACTCGGAAAGAGACCCAGTACTTC | CASSSWTRKETQYF
TRBD2 | TRBJ2-3 | TRBV12-3/TRBV12-4 | few | TGTGCCAGCAGTCCAGCGGGAGAGGAGGCAGATACGCAGTATTTT | CASSPAGEEADTQYF
- | TRBJ2-2 | TRBV2 | - | TGTGCCAGCAGCGACATTCGGGGATACACCGGGGAGCTGTTTTTT | CASSDIRGYTGELFF
TRBD1 | TRBJ2-2 | TRBV9 | many | TGTGCCAGCTGTCGACAGGGACATACCGGGGAGCTGTTTTTT | CASCRQGHTGELFF
TRBD1 | TRBJ2-3 | TRBV27 | - | TGTGCCAGCAGTTTACTCGACAGGGTTGATACGCAGTATTTT | CASSLLDRVDTQYF
- | TRBJ2-1 | TRBV7-9 | few | TGTGCCAGCAGCTCAGGACCCCAGCGGTACAATGAGCAGTTCTTC | CASSSGPQRYNEQFF
- | TRBJ2-1 | TRBV20-1 | few | TGCAGTGCGATGGAAACCGGGACCCTTTTCTTC | CSAMETGTLFF
TRBD2 | TRBJ2-1 | TRBV6-1 | - | TGTGCCAGCAAACCATTGTCGGGACTAGATTACAATGAGCAGTTCTTC | CASKPLSGLDYNEQFF
- | TRBJ1-1 | TRBV12-3/TRBV12-4 | - | TGTGCCAGCAGTTTGCCACCTGCGACCAGGGAAGCTTTCTTT | CASSLPPATREAFF
- | TRBJ2-7 | TRBV14 | - | TGTGCCAGCAGTCCCCGGGCAGGGCGGACCTACGAGCAGTACTTC | CASSPRAGRTYEQYF
- | TRBJ2-3 | TRBV11-2 | - | TGTGCCAGCAGCTTACAGTGGAGCACAGATACGCAGTATTTT | CASSLQWSTDTQYF
- | TRBJ2-7 | TRBV6-2/TRBV6-3 | - | TGTGCCAGCAGTTACATCGGGAGAGCTTCCTACGAGCAGTACTTC | CASSYIGRASYEQYF
- | TRBJ2-3 | TRBV5-1 | - | TGCGCCAGCAGCTGGGGGGCCACAGATACGCAGTATTTT | CASSWGATDTQYF
TRBD2 | TRBJ2-7 | TRBV3-1 | many | TGTGCCAGCAGCTATAGCGGGAGATACTACGAGCAGTACTTC | CASSYSGRYYEQYF